Below, 31 T cell receptor beta chains from the same sample are listed, as sequenced in a study of cytomegalovirus exposure and HLA in healthy donors. The primer mix had 60 Vbeta and 13 Jbeta primers. Repertoires were generated with immunoSEQ multiplex PCR, while TCRdb's copy carries only in-frame clones and drops some. This repertoire comprises 65,000 to 80,000 clones; its ten largest clones make up approximately 4.2%. What was sequenced was PBMCs. Receptor source: a young man in good health and CMV-seronegative.

The chain carries TRBV19 and TRBJ2-7, with D perhaps matching TRBD1 (6 bases). The CDR3 is 16 residues long. The germline V gene encodes CDR1 LNHDA and CDR2 SQIVND (reference sequence). The V and J ends lost 1 base and 5 bases respectively, with 18 bases between them. The chain's CDR3 is CASSIGGGSLRDEQYF. The CDR3 bases are TGTGCCAGTAGTATAGGTGGGGGCAGCCTAAGGGACGAGCAGTACTTC.

The CDR3 nucleotides read TGTGCCAGCAGTCAAAATAGCTATGGCTACACCTTC. Encoded protein: CASSQNSYGYTF. The V gene is TRBV7-9, the J gene TRBJ1-2; no reliable D call. V lost 6 bases and J 4 bases, leaving 9 bases between the germline ends. CDR3 size: 12 residues. Germline-derived CDR1 and CDR2 are SEHNR and FQNEAQ (reference sequence).

The chain combines TRBV7-6 with TRBJ2-5; maybe TRBD1 (6 bases). V dropped 3 bases and J dropped 5 bases, with 16 bases sitting between them. This CDR3 has 15 residues. Germline CDR1 SGHVS, CDR2 FNYEAQ. CDR3 bases: TGTGCCAGCAGCTTCAGACTCAGGGGCGAGGAGACCCAGTACTTC. Encoded protein: CASSFRLRGEETQYF.

J is TRBJ2-1 and V is TRBV19; 8 bases align to TRBD2. The J segment lost 9 bases and the V segment lost 5 bases, leaving 9 bases of the junction unmatched. The germline V gene has CDR1 LNHDA and CDR2 SQIVND (reference sequence). The CDR3 sequence is 14 residues long. CDR3 protein: CASSLSGGLSEQFF. As DNA, the CDR3 is TGTGCCAGTAGTTTATCGGGAGGGCTCAGTGAGCAGTTCTTC. Filled out from reference TRBV19 and TRBJ2-1, the complete variable domain reads DGGITQSPKYLFRKEGQNVTLSCEQNLNHDAMYWYRQDPGQGLRLIYYSQIVNDFQKGDIAEGYSVSREKKESFPLTVTSAQKNPTAFYLCASSLSGGLSEQFFGPGTRLTVL.

The CDR3: CASSQGLAGGTDTQYF. The CDR3 DNA follows: TGCGCCAGCAGCCAAGGGTTAGCGGGGGGCACAGATACGCAGTATTTT. V and J are TRBV4-3 and TRBJ2-3; TRBD2 agrees at 9 bases. Germline V gives CDR1 LGHNA, CDR2 YSLEER. The CDR3 loop spans 16 amino acids. The V segment lost 1 base and the J segment 1 base; nucleotides outside the gene matches: 3.

This chain joins TRBV9 and TRBJ2-5, with 11 bases lining up with TRBD2. Unmatched junction bases numbered 5, after V lost 3 bases and J lost 4 bases. Germline CDR1 is SGDLS and CDR2 is YYNGEE. The CDR3 spans 15 residues. The CDR3 here is CASSALGLAGETQYF. CDR3 DNA: TGTGCCAGCAGCGCGCTAGGACTAGCGGGAGAGACCCAGTACTTC. Combining the CDR3 with reference TRBV9 and TRBJ2-5 gives the whole variable domain DSGVTQTPKHLITATGQRVTLRCSPRSGDLSVYWYQQSLDQGLQFLIQYYNGEERAKGNILERFSAQQFPDLHSELNLSSLELGDSALYFCASSALGLAGETQYFGPGTRLLVL.

This chain joins TRBV18 and TRBJ2-1, with D possibly TRBD2 on 6 matching bases. The CDR3 has 15 residues. Trimming left V 6 bases short and J 4 bases short, with 16 bases between. Germline V lookup: CDR1 KGHSH, CDR2 LQKENI. The CDR3 DNA sequence: TGTGCCAGCTCCCCGAGTGGCGGGACTTACAATGAGCAGTTCTTC. Protein product: CASSPSGGTYNEQFF.

The chain carries TRBV4-2 and TRBJ2-2, with 8 positions matching TRBD2. The CDR3 totals 13 residues. Germline V gene data show CDR1 as LGHNA and CDR2 as YNFKEQ. V lost 6 bases and J lost 6; bases outside the gene matches: 3. The CDR3 loop reads CASRPAGAGELFF. CDR3 DNA: TGTGCCAGCAGGCCAGCGGGGGCCGGGGAGCTGTTTTTT.

V and J are TRBV27 and TRBJ2-1; no definite D call. V lost 2 bases, J lost 5 bases, and 7 bases lay in between. The V gene's germline CDR1 is MNHEY and CDR2 SMNVEV (reference sequence). This CDR3 spans 13 amino acids. DNA for the CDR3: TGTGCCAGCAGTTTAAGCCTTAACAATGAGCAGTTCTTC. Translation: CASSLSLNNEQFF.

V gene TRBV15 combines with J gene TRBJ1-4, with a weak D call TRBD1 (5 bases). V gave up 9 bases and J gave up 4 bases, with 15 bases separating them. Germline assignment: CDR1 LNHNV and CDR2 YYDKDF (reference sequence). The CDR3 is 14 residues long. The CDR3 loop is CATGGNTFNEKLFF. The CDR3 DNA reads TGTGCCACGGGGGGTAACACCTTTAATGAAAAACTGTTTTTT.

V gene TRBV30 combines with J gene TRBJ1-5; the match to TRBD1 covers 7 bases. The CDR3 runs to 16 residues. Per germline, CDR1 GTSNPN and CDR2 SVGIG (reference sequence). The ends lost 3 bases at V and 5 bases at J; junction bases unmatched: 13. This CDR3 reads CAWSRGQGVGDQPQHF. DNA for the CDR3: TGTGCCTGGAGCAGAGGCCAGGGGGTGGGTGATCAGCCCCAGCATTTT.

The rearrangement links TRBV18 to TRBJ2-5; perhaps TRBD2 as D (5 bases). The V and J ends lost 2 bases and 4 bases respectively, with 20 bases between them. This CDR3 has 17 amino acids. In germline, CDR1 is KGHSH, CDR2 LQKENI. The CDR3: CASSPLEVVGLGETQYF. The DNA for the CDR3 is TGTGCCAGCTCACCATTGGAGGTAGTCGGTCTGGGAGAGACCCAGTACTTC.

The J gene is TRBJ2-5, the V gene TRBV6-1; no reliable D call. The ends were cut back, 7 bases at V and 2 bases at J, with 17 bases in the middle. Per germline, CDR1 MNHNS and CDR2 SASEGT. The CDR3 runs 15 residues. The CDR3 nucleotides read TGTGCCAGCACCCCCACGAGGTTTGCACAAGAGACCCAGTACTTC. Protein product: CASTPTRFAQETQYF.

V is TRBV5-6 and J is TRBJ2-5; TRBD1 aligns across 7 bases. Near its end, the DNA agrees better with TRBJ2-7, so the J call may be wrong. Germline lookup yields CDR1 SGHDT and CDR2 YYEEEE. The CDR3 spans 17 residues. The chain's CDR3 is CASSSTFRGQLLYEQYF. CDR3 in DNA: TGTGCCAGCAGTTCTACGTTTAGGGGACAGCTTCTCTACGAGCAGTACTTC.

The chain is built from TRBV4-2 and TRBJ2-1; D remains ambiguous. Trimming shortened V by 4 bases and J by 2 bases, and 9 bases separated the two germline ends. Germline CDR1 and CDR2: LGHNA and YNFKEQ. The CDR3 extends over 14 amino acids. CDR3 amino acids: CASSPVVPYNEQFF. In DNA form, the CDR3 reads TGTGCCAGCAGCCCCGTAGTACCCTACAATGAGCAGTTCTTC.

The CDR3 DNA follows: TGTGCCAGCAGCGGACAGGGGGCAACTAATGAAAAACTGTTTTTT. This translates into CASSGQGATNEKLFF. This chain uses TRBV9 with TRBJ1-4; 9 bases map to TRBD1. V gave up 3 bases and J gave up 0 bases; unmatched junction bases: 0. Germline V gene data show CDR1 as SGDLS and CDR2 as YYNGEE. This CDR3 is 15 amino acids long.

The chain uses TRBV14 and TRBJ2-5; D is perhaps TRBD2 (6 bases). CDR3 size: 13 residues. The V gene's germline CDR1 is SGHDN and CDR2 FVKESK. The V end was cut by 5 bases, the J end by 5 bases, with 12 bases between. As DNA, the CDR3 is TGTGCCAGCAGCGGGGTCGGAGGGGAGACCCAGTACTTC. Translating gives CASSGVGGETQYF.

The V call is TRBV6-5, the J call TRBJ2-7, with D possibly being TRBD1 (5 bases). The germline V gene has CDR1 MNHEY and CDR2 SVGAGI. This CDR3 region has 14 residues. V was clipped by 5 bases and J by 7 bases, with 18 bases between them. CDR3 residues: CASSLDSAIREQYF. In nucleotides, the CDR3 is TGTGCCAGCAGTCTCGACAGCGCTATCAGGGAGCAGTACTTC.

This chain connects TRBV25-1 to TRBJ1-6, with D tentatively TRBD1 (5 bases). CDR3 length: 15 amino acids. Germline V lookup: CDR1 MGHDK, CDR2 SYGVNS. The ends were cut back, 4 bases at V and 1 base at J, with 8 bases in the middle. CDR3 sequence reads: CASSGQRSYNSPLHF. In DNA, the CDR3 is TGTGCCAGCAGTGGACAGCGTTCCTATAATTCACCCCTCCACTTT.

V is TRBV2 and J is TRBJ1-2, with D hard to call. This CDR3 contains 12 residues. With 4 bases removed from V and 3 bases from J, the gap between germline ends came to 6 bases. CDR1 and CDR2 from the germline V gene are SNHLY and FYNNEI. CDR3 region: CASSVADYGYTF. CDR3 coding DNA: TGTGCCAGCAGTGTAGCCGACTATGGCTACACCTTC.

The rearrangement uses TRBV11-1 and TRBJ2-1; D is possibly TRBD2 (6 bases). The CDR3 has 17 residues. V was pared by 2 bases and J by 0 bases, with 14 bases between. Germline assignment: CDR1 SGHAT and CDR2 FQDESV (reference sequence). CDR3 DNA: TGTGCCAGCAGCTTACCGGGACTCCCGAGCTCCTACAATGAGCAGTTCTTC. It encodes CASSLPGLPSSYNEQFF. The whole variable domain, filled in from reference TRBV11-1 and TRBJ2-1, reads EAEVAQSPRYKITEKSQAVAFWCDPISGHATLYWYRQILGQGPELLVQFQDESVVDDSQLPKDRFSAERLKGVDSTLKIQPAELGDSAMYLCASSLPGLPSSYNEQFFGPGTRLTVL.

This chain connects TRBV10-3 to TRBJ2-2, with D tentatively TRBD2 (6 bases). Trimming cost V 10 bases and J 3 bases, with 18 bases left between them. The CDR3 length is 15 residues. Per germline, CDR1 ENHRY and CDR2 SYGVKD. The DNA of the CDR3 is TGTGCCACCCAGAGCCGGGACTTCGACACCGGGGAGCTGTTTTTT. It yields the protein CATQSRDFDTGELFF.

The genes are TRBV5-1 and TRBJ1-1; no firm D call. Trimming stripped 5 bases from V and 3 bases from J, with 8 bases between. This CDR3 is 12 amino acids long. Germline assignment: CDR1 SGHRS and CDR2 YFSETQ. The CDR3 loop is CASRLSYTEAFF. CDR3 DNA sequence: TGCGCCAGCAGATTATCCTACACTGAAGCTTTCTTT. Filled out from reference TRBV5-1 and TRBJ1-1, the complete variable domain reads KAGVTQTPRYLIKTRGQQVTLSCSPISGHRSVSWYQQTPGQGLQFLFEYFSETQRNKGNFPGRFSGRQFSNSRSEMNVSTLELGDSALYLCASRLSYTEAFFGQGTRLTVV.

The chain is built from TRBV6-5 and TRBJ1-1, with 8 bases aligning to TRBD1. The V gene's germline CDR1 is MNHEY and CDR2 SVGAGI. V was pared by 4 bases and J by 4 bases, with 5 bases of the junction left unmatched. This CDR3 is built from 14 residues. The CDR3 DNA reads TGTGCCAGCAGTTTAAACAGGGGGGGCACTGAAGCTTTCTTT. Its protein is CASSLNRGGTEAFF.

The chain uses TRBV7-9 and TRBJ1-4; a possible D gene is TRBD1 (6 bases). Germline values: CDR1 SEHNR, CDR2 FQNEAQ (reference sequence). The CDR3 covers 17 residues. V was shortened by 5 bases and J by 7 bases, with 23 bases between the two germline ends. The DNA for the CDR3 is TGTGCCAGCAGCCCAAAAACGACAGGACCGAGGGCTGAAAAACTGTTTTTT. Amino acids: CASSPKTTGPRAEKLFF.

V gene TRBV7-3 combines with J gene TRBJ1-1, with D possibly TRBD1 on 6 matching bases. Trimming took 6 bases from V and 1 from J, leaving 9 bases between them. Germline lookup yields CDR1 SGHTA and CDR2 FQGTGA. This CDR3 has 13 residues. Written as DNA, the CDR3 is TGTGCCAGCAGGAGCAGGGGGAACACTGAAGCTTTCTTT. It translates to CASRSRGNTEAFF.

V and J are TRBV30 and TRBJ2-1; the match to TRBD2 covers 11 bases. Germline values: CDR1 GTSNPN, CDR2 SVGIG (reference sequence). This CDR3 has 14 residues. With 4 bases clipped from V and 7 bases from J, the junction kept 6 bases outside the gene matches. The chain's CDR3 is CAWTRLAGWNEQFF. Written as DNA, the CDR3 is TGTGCCTGGACCCGACTAGCGGGATGGAATGAGCAGTTCTTC.

The CDR3 protein is CASSSASGGRLYTEAFF. DNA for the CDR3: TGTGCCAGCAGCTCTGCGTCGGGAGGTCGGCTTTACACTGAAGCTTTCTTT. The chain is built from TRBV7-9 and TRBJ1-1; D is unresolved. The germline V gene encodes CDR1 SEHNR and CDR2 FQNEAQ (reference sequence). Trimming stripped 4 bases from V and 3 bases from J, with 21 bases between. This CDR3 is 17 amino acids long.

This chain connects TRBV27 to TRBJ2-5, with D maybe TRBD1 (5 bases). Germline lookup yields CDR1 MNHEY and CDR2 SMNVEV (reference sequence). The CDR3 is 14 residues long. The ends were cut back, 6 bases at V and 0 bases at J, with 11 bases in the middle. As DNA, the CDR3 is TGTGCCAGCAGGCTGACAGCGTACCAAGAGACCCAGTACTTC. Its protein product is CASRLTAYQETQYF.

This sequence joins TRBV6-5 and TRBJ2-5; D gene ambiguous. The CDR3 has 15 residues. Trimming took off 5 bases at V and 4 bases at J, with 17 bases between the two ends. From germline, CDR1 is MNHEY and CDR2 SVGAGI. The CDR3 reads CASSIHMGQTETQYF. CDR3 nucleotide sequence: TGTGCCAGCAGTATCCATATGGGCCAGACAGAGACCCAGTACTTC.

The chain couples TRBV6-1 to TRBJ2-7; D uncertain. Germline-derived CDR1 and CDR2 are MNHNS and SASEGT. The CDR3 has 13 amino acids. Trimming took off 4 bases at V and 12 bases at J, with 19 bases between the two ends. The CDR3 sequence is CASSAPGSALWYF. The CDR3 DNA reads TGTGCCAGCAGTGCCCCCGGGTCGGCTCTCTGGTACTTC.